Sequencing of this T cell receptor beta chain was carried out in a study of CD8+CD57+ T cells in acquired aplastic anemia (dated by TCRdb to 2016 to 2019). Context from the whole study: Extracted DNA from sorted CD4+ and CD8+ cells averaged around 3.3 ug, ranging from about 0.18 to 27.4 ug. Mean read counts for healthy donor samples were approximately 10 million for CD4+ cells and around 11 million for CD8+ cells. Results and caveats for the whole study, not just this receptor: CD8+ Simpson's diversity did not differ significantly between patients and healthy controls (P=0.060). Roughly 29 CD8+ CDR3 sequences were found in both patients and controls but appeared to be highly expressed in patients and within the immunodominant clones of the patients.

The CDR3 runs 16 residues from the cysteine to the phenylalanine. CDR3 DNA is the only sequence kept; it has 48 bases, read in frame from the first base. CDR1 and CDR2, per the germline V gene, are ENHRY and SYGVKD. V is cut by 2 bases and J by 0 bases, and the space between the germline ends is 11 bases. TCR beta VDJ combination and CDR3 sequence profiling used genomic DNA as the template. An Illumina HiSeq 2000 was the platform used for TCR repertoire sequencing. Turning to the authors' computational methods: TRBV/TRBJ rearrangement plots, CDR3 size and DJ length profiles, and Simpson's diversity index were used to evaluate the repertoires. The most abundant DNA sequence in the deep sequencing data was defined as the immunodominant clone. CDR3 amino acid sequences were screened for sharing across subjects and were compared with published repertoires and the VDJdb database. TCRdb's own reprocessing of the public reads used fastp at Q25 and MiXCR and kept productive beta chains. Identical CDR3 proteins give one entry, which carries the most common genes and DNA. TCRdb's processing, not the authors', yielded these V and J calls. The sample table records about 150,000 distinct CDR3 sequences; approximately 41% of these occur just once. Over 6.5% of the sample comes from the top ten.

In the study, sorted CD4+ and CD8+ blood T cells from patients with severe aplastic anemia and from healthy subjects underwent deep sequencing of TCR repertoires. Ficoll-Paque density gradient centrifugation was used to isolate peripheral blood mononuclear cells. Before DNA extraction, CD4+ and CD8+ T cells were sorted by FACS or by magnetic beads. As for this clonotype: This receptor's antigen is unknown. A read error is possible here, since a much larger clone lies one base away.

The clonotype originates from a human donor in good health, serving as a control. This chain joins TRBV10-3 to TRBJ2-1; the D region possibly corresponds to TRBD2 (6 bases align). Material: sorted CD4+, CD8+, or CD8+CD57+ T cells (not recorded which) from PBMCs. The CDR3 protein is CAISEAGRSSYNEQFF. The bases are TGTGCCATCAGTGAGGCGGGGAGGAGCTCCTACAATGAGCAGTTCTTC.